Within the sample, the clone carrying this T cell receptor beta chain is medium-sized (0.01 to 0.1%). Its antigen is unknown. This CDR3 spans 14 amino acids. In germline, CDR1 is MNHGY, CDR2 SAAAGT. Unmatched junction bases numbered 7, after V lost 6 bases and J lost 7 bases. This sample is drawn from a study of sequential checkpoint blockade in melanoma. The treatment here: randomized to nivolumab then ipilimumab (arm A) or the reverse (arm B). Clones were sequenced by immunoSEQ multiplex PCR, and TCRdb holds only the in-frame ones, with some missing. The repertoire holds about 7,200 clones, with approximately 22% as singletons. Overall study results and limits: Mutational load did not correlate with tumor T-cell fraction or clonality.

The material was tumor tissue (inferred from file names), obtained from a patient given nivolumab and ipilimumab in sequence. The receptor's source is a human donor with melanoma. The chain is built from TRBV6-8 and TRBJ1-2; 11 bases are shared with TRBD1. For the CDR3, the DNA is TGTGCCAGCAGCTCTCGGGACAGGGGGTCTGGCTACACCTTC. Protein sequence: CASSSRDRGSGYTF.